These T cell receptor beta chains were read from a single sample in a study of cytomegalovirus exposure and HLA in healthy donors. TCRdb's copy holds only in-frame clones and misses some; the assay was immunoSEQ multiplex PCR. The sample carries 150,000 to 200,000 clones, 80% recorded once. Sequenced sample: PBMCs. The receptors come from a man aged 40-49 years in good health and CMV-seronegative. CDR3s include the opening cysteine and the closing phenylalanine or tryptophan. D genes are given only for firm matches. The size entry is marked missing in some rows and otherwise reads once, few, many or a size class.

CDR3: CASSPLQGATDTQYF
DNA: TGCGCCAGCAGCCCGCTCCAGGGGGCAACAGATACGCAGTATTTT
D: TRBD1
V: TRBV5-1
J: TRBJ2-3
size: .

CDR3: CASSTTTSGSYEQYF
DNA: TGTGCCAGCAGCACTACCACTAGCGGGAGTTACGAGCAGTACTTC
D: TRBD2
V: TRBV7-6
J: TRBJ2-7
size: .

CDR3: CASSSVRQGGEQYF
DNA: TGTGCCAGCAGCTCCGTCAGACAGGGCGGCGAGCAGTACTTC
D: TRBD1
V: TRBV11-3
J: TRBJ2-7
size: .

CDR3: CAWTLFTGNTIYF
DNA: TGTGCCTGGACCCTTTTTACTGGAAACACCATATATTTT
D: .
V: TRBV30
J: TRBJ1-3
size: .

CDR3: CASSSSFEGGQPQHF
DNA: TGTGCCAGCAGCTCTTCCTTCGAAGGGGGTCAGCCCCAGCATTTT
D: .
V: TRBV7-9
J: TRBJ1-5
size: few

CDR3: CASSPGGGRGSYNEQFF
DNA: TGCGCCAGCAGCCCGGGCGGCGGCAGGGGCTCCTACAATGAGCAGTTCTTC
D: .
V: TRBV4-1
J: TRBJ2-1
size: .

CDR3: CASSLMILAVAQETQYF
DNA: TGTGCCAGCAGCTTGATGATACTAGCGGTGGCCCAAGAGACCCAGTACTTC
D: TRBD2
V: TRBV5-4
J: TRBJ2-5
size: .

CDR3: CASSPDRGPYNEQFF
DNA: TGCGCCAGCAGCCCAGACAGGGGACCCTACAATGAGCAGTTCTTC
D: TRBD1
V: TRBV4-1
J: TRBJ2-1
size: .

CDR3: CASSPSGQGIHEQYF
DNA: TGTGCCAGCAGCCCCTCGGGACAGGGGATCCACGAGCAGTACTTC
D: TRBD1
V: TRBV7-6
J: TRBJ2-7
size: .

CDR3: CASSPMDRLSGANVLTF
DNA: TGTGCCAGCTCACCAATGGACAGGCTCTCTGGGGCCAACGTCCTGACTTTC
D: TRBD1
V: TRBV18
J: TRBJ2-6
size: .

CDR3: CASSHPGQGNTEAFF
DNA: TGCGCCAGCAGCCACCCGGGACAGGGGAACACTGAAGCTTTCTTT
D: TRBD1
V: TRBV4-3
J: TRBJ1-1
size: few

CDR3: CASSQDFRGPSYEQYF
DNA: TGCGCCAGCAGCCAAGATTTTCGCGGGCCTTCCTACGAGCAGTACTTC
D: .
V: TRBV4-3
J: TRBJ2-7
size: .

CDR3: CASSLGQGNGYTF
DNA: TGCGCCAGCAGCTTGGGGCAGGGGAATGGCTACACCTTC
D: .
V: TRBV5-1
J: TRBJ1-2
size: .

CDR3: CASSLAGGDTQYF
DNA: TGTGCCAGCAGCTTAGCGGGGGGGGATACGCAGTATTTT
D: TRBD2
V: TRBV7-9
J: TRBJ2-3
size: .

CDR3: CAATGQPTGGTGELFF
DNA: TGTGCCGCGACGGGACAACCCACGGGGGGCACCGGGGAGCTGTTTTTT
D: .
V: TRBV10-3
J: TRBJ2-2
size: .

CDR3: CAISDPKGEQYF
DNA: TGTGCCATCAGCGACCCTAAGGGGGAGCAGTACTTC
D: .
V: TRBV10-3
J: TRBJ2-7
size: .

CDR3: CASPQQGEDLGTQYF
DNA: TGTGCCAGCCCACAGCAGGGGGAAGACTTGGGGACCCAGTACTTC
D: TRBD1
V: TRBV7-9
J: TRBJ2-5
size: .

CDR3: CASNLMAGETDTQYF
DNA: TGTGCCAGCAACCTTATGGCGGGGGAAACAGATACGCAGTATTTT
D: TRBD2
V: TRBV11-2
J: TRBJ2-3
size: .

CDR3: CASSLDGSSYNEQFF
DNA: TGTGCCAGCAGCCTCGACGGGAGCTCCTACAATGAGCAGTTCTTC
D: .
V: TRBV9
J: TRBJ2-1
size: .

CDR3: CASSLVAPTGSNEKLFF
DNA: TGCGCCAGCAGCTTGGTTGCTCCGACAGGTTCTAATGAAAAACTGTTTTTT
D: .
V: TRBV5-1
J: TRBJ1-4
size: .

CDR3: CATSIPTGPNEKLFF
DNA: TGTGCCACCAGCATTCCGACAGGGCCTAATGAAAAACTGTTTTTT
D: TRBD1
V: TRBV15
J: TRBJ1-4
size: .

CDR3: CAISLAGASETQYF
DNA: TGTGCCATCAGTCTAGCGGGAGCTTCAGAGACCCAGTACTTC
D: TRBD2
V: TRBV10-3
J: TRBJ2-5
size: .

CDR3: CASSRAGVSRDTQYF
DNA: TGTGCCAGCAGCCGAGCGGGAGTATCGAGAGATACGCAGTATTTT
D: TRBD2
V: TRBV11-3
J: TRBJ2-3
size: .

CDR3: CASSKRGAYEQYF
DNA: TGTGCCAGCAGCAAAAGGGGCGCCTACGAGCAGTACTTC
D: .
V: TRBV21-1
J: TRBJ2-7
size: few

CDR3: CASSLGADTQYF
DNA: TGTGCCAGCAGCTTAGGCGCAGATACGCAGTATTTT
D: .
V: TRBV7-9
J: TRBJ2-3
size: .

CDR3: CAIRAGDPSYEQYF
DNA: TGTGCCATCAGAGCAGGGGACCCATCCTACGAGCAGTACTTC
D: .
V: TRBV10-3
J: TRBJ2-7
size: once

CDR3: CASSVDIDRAGELFF
DNA: TGTGCCAGCAGCGTAGACATCGATCGGGCCGGGGAGCTGTTTTTT
D: .
V: TRBV9
J: TRBJ2-2
size: .

CDR3: CASSAGRGAHGYTF
DNA: TGCGCCAGCAGCGCTGGACGGGGGGCACATGGCTACACCTTC
D: .
V: TRBV5-1
J: TRBJ1-2
size: .

CDR3: CASSYRSGYTDTQYF
DNA: TGTGCCAGCAGTTACCGTTCAGGATATACAGATACGCAGTATTTT
D: .
V: TRBV6-5
J: TRBJ2-3
size: .

CDR3: CASSLIGGTGNQPQHF
DNA: TGTGCCAGCAGCTTGATTGGGGGGACGGGCAATCAGCCCCAGCATTTT
D: .
V: TRBV5-5
J: TRBJ1-5
size: .

CDR3: CASRLEQGLDTQYF
DNA: TGTGCCAGCCGACTTGAGCAGGGGTTAGATACGCAGTATTTT
D: .
V: TRBV6-1
J: TRBJ2-3
size: .

CDR3: CASSPWTGGTGELFF
DNA: TGTGCCAGCAGCCCGTGGACAGGGGGCACCGGGGAGCTGTTTTTT
D: TRBD1
V: TRBV6-5
J: TRBJ2-2
size: .